A single sample is the source of the 18 T cell receptor beta chains below, sequenced in a study of blood T cell repertoires in COVID-19 (dated by TCRdb to about 2020). Libraries were made using the immunoSEQ multiplex PCR assay. TCRdb mirrors the immuneACCESS table, restricted to in-frame sequences. Some clones are absent from its copies; in checked studies, under half trace to an unresolved V gene, and the reason for the others is unknown. This sample holds under 400,000 clones; roughly 85% were observed only once. Together, the top ten hold approximately 4.4% of the sample. Sequenced input: PBMCs or T cells enriched from blood (not recorded which). The receptors stem from a woman aged 40 to 50 with acute COVID-19.

This clone was seen a handful of times. The chain couples TRBV4-1 to TRBJ2-3; possibly TRBD2 for D (6 bases). The V gene's germline CDR1 is MGHRA and CDR2 YSYEKL. The CDR3 runs to 16 residues. V lost 0 bases, J lost 1 base, and 11 bases lay in between. The chain's CDR3 is CASSQDFGGRTDTQYF. Here the CDR3 DNA reads TGCGCCAGCAGCCAAGATTTCGGGGGTCGCACAGATACGCAGTATTTT.

The V gene is TRBV3-1 (or the pseudogene TRBV3-2), the J gene TRBJ2-7; D may be TRBD2 (6 bases). CDR3 length: 14 residues. Germline assignment: CDR1 LGHDT and CDR2 YNNKEL (reference sequence). V was cut by 4 bases and J by 3 bases, with 13 bases left in between. The CDR3 here is CASSPAGGRYEQYF. In DNA, the CDR3 is TGTGCCAGCAGCCCAGCCGGGGGACGCTACGAGCAGTACTTC.

The chain uses TRBV5-5 and TRBJ1-1; the match to TRBD1 covers 10 bases. The ends lost 6 bases at V and 4 bases at J; junction bases unmatched: 9. The V gene's germline CDR1 is SGHKS and CDR2 YYEKEE (reference sequence). The CDR3 spans 15 residues. The CDR3 bases are TGTGCCAGCATGCCTCGGGACAGGGGACCCACTGAAGCTTTCTTT. Protein sequence: CASMPRDRGPTEAFF.

This clone came up a few times. The chain joins TRBV11-2 to TRBJ2-7; 11 positions match TRBD1. Germline V gene sequence: CDR1 SGHAT, CDR2 FQNNGV. The CDR3 is 14 amino acids. V was pared by 4 bases and J by 3 bases, with 2 bases of the junction left unmatched. The CDR3 coding sequence is TGTGCCAGCAGCTCGGGACAGGGGGTCTACGAGCAGTACTTC. This translates into CASSSGQGVYEQYF.

The J gene is TRBJ2-7, the V gene TRBV15; D ambiguous. Germline V lookup: CDR1 LNHNV, CDR2 YYDKDF (reference sequence). The ends were cut back, 8 bases at V and 0 bases at J, with 14 bases in the middle. There are 14 residues in the CDR3. The CDR3 nucleotides read TGTGCCACCCGTTTAACTCCGATCTCCTACGAGCAGTACTTC. Its translation is CATRLTPISYEQYF.

The J gene is TRBJ1-4, the V gene TRBV2; tentative D call: TRBD1 (6 bases). Trimming removed 7 bases at V and 5 bases at J, with 11 bases between. CDR3 size: 13 residues. CDR1 and CDR2 (germline): SNHLY, FYNNEI. The CDR3 nucleotides read TGTGCCAGCACACCCGGGACAAATGAAAAACTGTTTTTT. This sequence encodes CASTPGTNEKLFF.

The chain has TRBV27 and TRBJ1-4; D not certain. Between the trimmed V and J ends, which lost 0 bases and 8 bases, there was a span of 16 bases. The length of the CDR3 is 16 residues. Germline lookup yields CDR1 MNHEY and CDR2 SMNVEV (reference sequence). CDR3 sequence (DNA): TGTGCCAGCAGTTTATCTGCGGGCGCTGGGTCGGAAAAACTGTTTTTT. This gives the protein CASSLSAGAGSEKLFF.

The gene calls are TRBV27 and TRBJ1-2; D is perhaps TRBD1 (6 bases). V shed 5 bases and J shed 3 bases, with 16 bases lying between them. Germline V gene sequence: CDR1 MNHEY, CDR2 SMNVEV (reference sequence). CDR3 length equals 15 residues. The CDR3 spells CASSPRGGAYYGYTF. Here the CDR3 DNA reads TGTGCCAGCAGTCCCCGGGGGGGGGCGTACTATGGCTACACCTTC.

The rearrangement links TRBV27 to TRBJ2-4; tentative D call: TRBD1 (5 bases). The germline V and J ends were trimmed by 5 bases and 0 bases, with 14 bases remaining between them. This CDR3 contains 16 residues. CDR1 and CDR2 from the germline V gene are MNHEY and SMNVEV (reference sequence). The chain's CDR3 is CASSPGSPLAKNIQYF. The CDR3, as DNA: TGTGCCAGCAGTCCAGGGTCCCCGCTAGCCAAAAACATTCAGTACTTC.

This chain links TRBV7-3 with TRBJ2-5, with 8 bases fitting TRBD2. The germline CDR1 and CDR2 sequences are SGHTA and FQGTGA. J was trimmed by 3 bases and V by 6 bases; bases with no gene match: 3. This CDR3 contains 13 residues. CDR3 DNA: TGTGCCAGCAGTTTTAGCGGGAAAGAGACCCAGTACTTC. Protein: CASSFSGKETQYF.

The chain has TRBV28 and TRBJ2-1; TRBD2 aligns across 7 bases. V shed 6 bases, J shed 15 bases, and the junction held 14 bases outside the gene matches. The CDR3 length is 13 residues. The V gene's germline CDR1 is MDHEN and CDR2 SYDVKM. DNA of the CDR3: TGTGCCAGCAGACCATCGGGGAGGGCAGGGCCGTTCTTC. It is translated as CASRPSGRAGPFF.

V usage is TRBV29-1 and J usage is TRBJ2-5; 12 bases align to TRBD2. Germline V gives CDR1 SQVTM, CDR2 ANQGSEA. The V segment lost 4 bases and the J segment 4 bases; nucleotides outside the gene matches: 10. The CDR3 runs to 16 residues. The CDR3 here is CSVVPSGRAGIETQYF. The CDR3 nucleotides read TGCAGCGTTGTTCCTAGCGGGAGGGCCGGGATAGAGACCCAGTACTTC.

The genes are TRBV7-3 and TRBJ2-2, with D perhaps matching TRBD1 (5 bases). The CDR3 totals 14 residues. Per germline, CDR1 SGHTA and CDR2 FQGTGA. V was shortened by 5 bases and J by 1 base, with 8 bases between the two germline ends. The CDR3 DNA reads TGTGCCAGCAGCATTGGACAGAACACCGGGGAGCTGTTTTTT. Protein: CASSIGQNTGELFF.

This chain links TRBV6-5 with TRBJ1-5; D is ambiguous. V gave up 8 bases and J gave up 6 bases, with 17 bases separating them. The CDR3 loop spans 14 amino acids. The germline V gene has CDR1 MNHEY and CDR2 SVGAGI. This CDR3 is CASRSRVMGQPQHF. The CDR3 DNA reads TGTGCCAGCCGTTCGAGGGTTATGGGTCAGCCCCAGCATTTT.

The chain recombines TRBV24-1 with TRBJ2-1; 10 positions match TRBD2. V shed 1 base and J 3 bases; nucleotides not matched to a gene: 14. This CDR3 is 20 amino acids long. The V gene's germline CDR1 is KGHDR and CDR2 SFDVKD. The CDR3 is CATSDFKGLAGGKYYNEQFF. The CDR3, as DNA: TGTGCCACCAGTGATTTCAAGGGGTTAGCGGGAGGAAAATACTACAATGAGCAGTTCTTC.

The J gene is TRBJ2-7, the V gene TRBV11-3; tentatively, D is TRBD2 (5 bases). Germline V lookup: CDR1 SGHNT, CDR2 YENEEA. CDR3 length: 15 residues. Trimming took off 1 base at V and 1 base at J, with 11 bases between the two ends. In DNA form, the CDR3 reads TGTGCCAGCAGCTTAGGAGCGGCCTTATCCTACGAGCAGTACTTC. Translated, it gives CASSLGAALSYEQYF.

J is TRBJ1-5 and V is TRBV24-1; D may be TRBD1 (5 bases). The CDR3 is made up of 15 amino acids. The germline gives CDR1 KGHDR, CDR2 SFDVKD. V was cut by 3 bases and J by 4 bases, with 12 bases left in between. The CDR3 loop reads CATSDTGTGNQPQHF. CDR3 DNA: TGTGCCACCAGTGATACCGGGACTGGGAATCAGCCCCAGCATTTT.

This sequence joins TRBV13 and TRBJ1-2; D is unclear. The V end lost 2 bases, the J end lost 3 bases, and 7 bases lay between the germline ends. This CDR3 is 13 amino acids long. Germline loops: CDR1 PRHDT, CDR2 FYEKMQ (reference sequence). CDR3 residues: CASSLQEYYGYTF. For the CDR3, the DNA is TGTGCCAGCAGCTTACAGGAATACTATGGCTACACCTTC. The entire variable domain, with the rest obtained from reference TRBV13 and TRBJ1-2, is as follows: AAGVIQSPRHLIKEKRETATLKCYPIPRHDTVYWYQQGPGQDPQFLISFYEKMQSDKGSIPDRFSAQQFSDYHSELNMSSLELGDSALYFCASSLQEYYGYTFGSGTRLTVV.